These 2 T cell receptor beta chains came from one sample sequenced in a study of type 1 regulatory T cells. TCRdb fed the reads into MiXCR, producing one record per CDR3 protein. The sample holds approximately 2,800 distinct CDR3 sequences; around 8% are singletons and the top ten take about 6.5%. Their antigens are not known. The sample comprised cultured T cells, either the whole culture or a sorted T cell fraction (not recorded which). These receptors came from a human donor in good health.

Within the sample, this clonotype is medium-sized. V is TRBV24-1 and J is TRBJ2-2, with a possible D match to TRBD1 (7 bases). CDR1 and CDR2 from the germline V gene are KGHDR and SFDVKD. The CDR3 has 16 residues. Trimming took 6 bases from V and 8 from J, leaving 21 bases between them. The CDR3 protein is CATSHPAGGMLGELFF. As DNA, the CDR3 is TGTGCCACCAGTCATCCGGCAGGGGGGATGCTTGGGGAGCTGTTTTTT.

Sample share makes this clonotype medium-sized. The chain links TRBV2 to TRBJ2-2, with 9 bases fitting TRBD2. This CDR3 spans 15 amino acids. CDR1 SNHLY and CDR2 FYNNEI come from the germline V gene. The junction had 5 bases not matched to a gene; V was cut back by 4 bases and J by 5 bases. The CDR3 DNA is TGTGCCAGCAGTGTTCTAGCGGGAACGACCGGGGAGCTGTTTTTT. This sequence encodes CASSVLAGTTGELFF.